The clone carrying this T cell receptor beta chain was detected many times. The entry originates in a study of Graves' ophthalmopathy and Graves' hyperthyroidism. As for the study in general: Peripheral blood was collected at initial diagnosis, before any treatment.

CDR3 regions of TCR beta were amplified from RNA transcripts. The first-round RT-PCR employed HTBI primers together with the Qiagen OneStep RT-PCR kit. A multiplex PCR was then performed as the second round. TCRdb processed the multiplex PCR reads anew with MiXCR; each CDR3 protein has one entry. The table has around 670,000 distinct CDR3 sequences, roughly 40% seen once. Germline CDR1 is SGHTA and CDR2 is FQGNSA. V lost 1 base and J 5 bases, leaving 8 bases between the germline ends. The CDR3 extends over 13 amino acids. The sample was peripheral blood. The source is an adult man with Graves' ophthalmopathy. The J gene is TRBJ1-1, the V gene TRBV7-2, with D hard to call. In DNA form, the CDR3 reads TGTGCCAGCAGCTTAGGTCTCCGGACTGAAGCTTTCTTT. It is translated as CASSLGLRTEAFF.